This paragraph reports one T cell receptor (beta chain). This clone turned up a few times. There is no known antigen for this receptor. One base away there is no much larger clone; base qualities are not given. The sample belongs to a study of cytomegalovirus exposure and HLA in healthy donors (dated by TCRdb to the late 2010s). Notes on the research overall: An earlier analysis of some 600 of the donors reported 250 to 350 Gb of sequence data and 90 million to 120 million unique TCR beta sequences obtained from about 170 million T cells. On average, around 230,000 unique TCR beta nucleotide sequences were sequenced per donor among 398 genotyped donors of the cohort, with around 19% of those sequences being non-productive. A separate validation cohort of 90 to 150 different subjects was used in addition to the approximately 610-subject first cohort. Of the roughly 400 genotyped donors, less than 90% were placed in the genetic ancestry cluster associated with self-reported Caucasian donors. A later analysis re-analyzed previously published TCR beta repertoires from 660 or so donors and added high-resolution HLA genotyping to study TCR occurrence patterns. To decide whether each TCR beta V gene segment behaved as functional or pseudogenic, an earlier analysis of approximately 600 of the donors relied on high-throughput TCR beta sequencing. Roughly 5 DR-DQ haplotypes were handled as single units for association and clustering, since linkage in the cohort was strong. Typing coverage differed by locus: A, B, C, DRB1 and DQB1 were typed in roughly 620-640 donors, DQA1 in 522, DPA1 in some 600, and DPB1 in 450 to 490. An early release covering about 600 HLA-typed donors comprised approximately 290 gigabases of sequencing data and about 90 million unique TCR sequences. The study used immunosequencing to profile the T cell repertoires of some 600 subjects and linked those repertoires to cytomegalovirus serostatus. HLA typing covered class I and class II loci at four-digit resolution. To predict cytomegalovirus infection status, the study brought together high-throughput TCR immunosequencing, statistical association of individual TCRs with disease status, and machine learning. In the later analysis, no new phenotypic data were used to find candidate immune exposures; instead, reliance was placed on TCR beta sequences and their occurrence across donors. The aim of the study was to test whether cataloging public T cell receptors could identify signatures of past pathogen exposure. In a later genetic analysis, genome-wide SNP genotypes for about three fifths of the roughly 670 donors were used, and that subset was treated as a discovery cohort. Donor age, sex, ethnicity and CMV serostatus were collected together with the repertoire data. All discovery cohort repertoires had been generated using a single sequencing platform. Results and caveats for the whole study, not just this receptor: This cohort had only TCR beta chains sequenced, and the lack of alpha or paired-chain data limited which features could be detected. Linkage disequilibrium might explain the correlated functional status among segregating V segments, but an unknown experimental factor could not be ruled out. In a later analysis, the rate of TCR association differed among HLA loci, with DRB1 alleles having the most associated TCRs and HLA-C alleles having the fewest. A further reported finding was that TCR beta sequences accurately predicted the HLA-A and HLA-B alleles for most subjects in the first cohort. A cluster of highly shared sequence variants was judged likely to be a technical artifact of the sequencing pipeline. Assigning TCR associations to individual alleles was difficult when HLA alleles, especially DR and DQ, strongly co-occurred. Compared with equally common non-associated chains, HLA-associated TCR beta chains in a later analysis were more clonally expanded and had lower generation probabilities. Some IMGT-functional V segments, including TRBV6-2 and TRBV6-3, could not be told apart with the 87-base-pair reads, so those segments were excluded. Several of the top co-occurrence clusters appeared to be linked to parvovirus B19, influenza, CMV and Epstein-Barr virus, according to a later analysis. A later genetic analysis associated a missense DCLRE1C variant with V-gene and J-gene trimming of TCR beta chains, and an independent cohort replicated the association. At a false discovery rate of 0.05, a later analysis linked around 17,000 TCR beta sequences to specific HLA alleles. Presence/absence analyses assumed roughly uniform sequencing depth across donors, an assumption that may not hold. The earlier analysis of 587 of the donors excluded around 17 rarely observed V segments, including chromosome 9 orphons, because counts were too low. Because HLA typing was missing for some donors at each locus, association tests included only the typed subset. In a later genetic analysis, fewer N-insertions in productive TCRs were reported among donors in an Asian-associated ancestry cluster than the roughly 640-donor mean. In an earlier analysis of approximately 590 of the donors, most TCR beta V segments appeared in productive rearrangements about 87% or about 30% of the time, broadly matching IMGT annotations. The study gave a list of 150 to 200 TCR beta chains associated with cytomegalovirus. Most TCR sequences were seen in very few donors, while some public TCRs were found in many individuals. According to the authors, the approach could potentially be generalized to other disease states and immunological phenotypes. In a later analysis, most CMV-associated TCR beta chains were found to appear HLA-restricted, with HLA associations seemingly driven largely by CMV exposure. For the cohort, immune exposure information was limited to CMV serostatus. The classifier was reported to diagnose cytomegalovirus status with high specificity and sensitivity in both the original and validation cohorts. A few of the identified cytomegalovirus-associated TCR beta chains were confirmed in vitro to be specific for cytomegalovirus antigens.

The cohort comprised more than 550 healthy bone marrow donors. At the time of sampling, every cohort member was nominally healthy, though immune exposures that went unrecorded were likely present. The donor was CMV seronegative and belonged to the group of more than 300 seronegative cohort members. A peripheral blood sample was provided by each donor, and peripheral blood mononuclear cells were used for TCR beta sequencing. The Qiagen DNeasy Blood Extraction Kit was used to extract genomic DNA from the blood cell samples. Including the terminal cysteine and phenylalanine, the CDR3 comprises 18 residues. Of the read, only the CDR3 DNA is kept; its 54 bases are in frame from base 1. For this chain, trimming is 0 bases at the V end and 0 bases at the J end, and the number of junction bases without a gene match is 5. Libraries were constructed by the immunoSEQ multiplex PCR assay. For the multiplex PCR, a mixture combining 60 forward primers for TCR Vbeta segments and 13 reverse primers for TCR Jbeta segments was used. The CDR3 region of rearranged TCR beta genes was amplified from genomic DNA with a multiplex PCR assay. Amplified TCR beta libraries were sequenced as 87-base-pair reads on the Illumina HiSeq System. The authors' pipeline ran thus. A later analysis counted about 80 million unique TCR beta chains across the 690 or so repertoires, and some 11 million of these chains were shared by at least two donors. Raw reads were error-corrected and collapsed into unique sequences by a nearest-neighbor algorithm in which closely related sequences were merged to remove PCR and sequencing errors. To assign V, D and J gene segments, CDR3 sequences were aligned to IMGT reference sequences. Each retained sequence needed at least a six-nucleotide match to both a V gene segment and a J gene segment. A rearrangement was called productive if the CDR3 had no stop codons and remained in frame with V and J, and every other rearrangement was called non-productive. CDR3 was defined according to IMGT convention as the region running from the second conserved V-encoded cysteine to the conserved J-encoded phenylalanine. The earlier analysis of about 590 of the donors excluded sequences that lacked an unambiguous match to a single V gene segment. In an earlier analysis of 450 to 700 of the donors, V segments were called functional above 56.7% productive rearrangements and were called segregating when the between-donor standard deviation exceeded 5%. A statistical classification framework was built to diagnose cytomegalovirus status from the catalog of TCR beta chain sequences. In a later analysis, V and J genes were assigned by comparing TCR nucleotide sequences against IMGT/GENE-DB human TR gene sequences. The TCRdist pipeline was used in a later analysis to assign CDR3 sequences and most-parsimonious VDJ recombination scenarios. In a later analysis, each TCR beta chain was defined by its CDR3 amino acid sequence together with its V-gene family, and reads without a unique V-gene family were excluded. To address suspected cross-contamination and a sequencing artifact, a later analysis removed around 600 highly shared, low-generation-probability nucleotide sequences. A later analysis calculated a clonal expansion index for each public chain from normalized within-repertoire ranks of inferred template counts. A later analysis computed generation probabilities with a VDJ recombination model fitted to out-of-frame rearrangements, and checked the results against IGoR. Hypergeometric tests were used in a later analysis to score TCR-TCR, TCR-HLA and TCR-CMV co-occurrence, with a repertoire-size bias correction applied to the TCR pairs. A later analysis estimated false discovery rates by permuting HLA or CMV assignments 20 times. In a later analysis, co-occurring TCRs were grouped using DBSCAN, and TCRdist sequence similarity was added for clustering within HLA-allele-positive subsets. Repertoires with fewer than 30,000 or more than 120,000 public chains, plus five repertoires with anomalous nucleotide sharing, were excluded from co-occurrence clustering. Drawn from immuneACCESS, this table holds only the in-frame rearrangements with V and J called that TCRdb kept. Clones are partly lost; checked studies trace under half to an unresolved V gene and leave the rest unexplained. V, J and clone size are those of that table, while D and trimming were read from the DNA. Within this sample are under 150,000 clones, with roughly 84% of them counted one time only. The ten most abundant clones make up roughly 1.2% of the sample.

This sequence was found in a girl aged 2 to 9 in good health and CMV-seronegative. The sequencing input was PBMCs. This chain joins TRBV23-1 to TRBJ2-6, with 7 bases in between that match TRBD1. TRBV23-1 is given ORF status, its function remaining uncertain. The DNA sequence reads TGCGCCAGCAGTCAATCCTACAGGGGTACCTCTGGGGCCAACGTCCTGACTTTC. This codes for CASSQSYRGTSGANVLTF.